This T cell receptor beta chain appears in the sequencing data of a study of T cell responses to AZD1222 COVID-19 vaccine. Study-wide findings and caveats: The donor cohort was predominantly white British with a female majority, and clonal diversity may have been underestimated.

Points on this clone: Its specificity is unknown.

Assay: immunoSEQ multiplex PCR; the TCRdb copy retains only in-frame clones and omits some. This sample has about 120,000 clones, with roughly 90% found just once. CDR1 is SGHKS and CDR2 is YYEKEE in the germline V gene (reference sequence). V was cut by 0 bases and J by 6 bases, with 9 bases left in between. CDR3 length equals 13 residues. The chain couples TRBV5-5 to TRBJ1-2, with D unresolved. The TCR was taken from an adult in good health. The sample consisted of peripheral blood, taken on day 0 of AZD1222 vaccination. The CDR3 DNA reads as TGTGCCAGCAGCTTGGGACAAGTCAATGGCTACACCTTC. It translates to CASSLGQVNGYTF.